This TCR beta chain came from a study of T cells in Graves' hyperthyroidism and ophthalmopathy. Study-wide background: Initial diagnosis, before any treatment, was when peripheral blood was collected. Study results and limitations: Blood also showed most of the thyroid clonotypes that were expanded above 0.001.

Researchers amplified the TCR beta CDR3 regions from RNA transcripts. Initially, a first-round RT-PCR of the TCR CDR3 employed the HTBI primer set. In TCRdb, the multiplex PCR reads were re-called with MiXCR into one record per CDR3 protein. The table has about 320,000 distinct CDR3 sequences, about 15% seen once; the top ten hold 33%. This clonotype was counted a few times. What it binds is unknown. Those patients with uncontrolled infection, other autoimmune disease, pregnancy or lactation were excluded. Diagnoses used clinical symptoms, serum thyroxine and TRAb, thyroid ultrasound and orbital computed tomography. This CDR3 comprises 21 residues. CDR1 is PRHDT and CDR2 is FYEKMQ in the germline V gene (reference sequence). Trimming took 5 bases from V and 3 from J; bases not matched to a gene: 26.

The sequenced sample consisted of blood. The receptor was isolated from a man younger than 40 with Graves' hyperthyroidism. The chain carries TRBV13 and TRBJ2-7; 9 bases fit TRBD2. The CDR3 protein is CASSQNRYSNKVEREVYEQYF. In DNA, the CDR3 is TGTGCCAGCAGCCAAAACAGATATTCCAACAAAGTCGAGCGGGAGGTCTACGAGCAGTACTTC.